A selection of T cell receptor beta chains follows, all from one sample in a study of human T cells and chemical hapten exposure. TCRdb re-called the RACE reads through MiXCR, storing one row per CDR3 protein. The data contain 80,000 to 100,000 distinct CDR3 sequences, under 14% of them singletons. The sample was whole blood, taken in connection with sensitization to the hapten diphenylcyclopropenone (DPC). The receptors stem from a woman aged 60 to 75 with alopecia areata. Some clones in this sample may be carry-over from other donors' samples. The CDR3 runs from the conserved cysteine through the conserved F or W. D genes are given only for firm matches. For some rows the clone size is stated as once, few or many, or as a class when expanded; others skip it.

abundance	d_gene	v_gene	j_gene	CDR3aa	CDR3nt
few	NA	TRBV3-1	TRBJ2-1	CASSQDRVRGDEQFF	TGTGCCAGCAGCCAAGACAGGGTTCGGGGCGATGAGCAGTTCTTC
many	NA	TRBV7-9	TRBJ2-2	CASSLEHRNGELFF	TGTGCCAGCAGCTTAGAACACCGAAACGGGGAGCTGTTTTTT
few	NA	TRBV5-4	TRBJ2-1	CASSPGSLSEQFF	TGTGCCAGCAGCCCAGGGAGTCTCAGTGAGCAGTTCTTC
few	NA	TRBV18	TRBJ2-7	CASSPATASYEQYF	TGTGCCAGCTCACCAGCGACAGCCTCCTACGAGCAGTACTTC
NA	NA	TRBV2	TRBJ2-5	CASRTDKGLNF	TGTGCCAGCAGGACAGACAAGGGGCTTAACTTC
once	NA	TRBV27	TRBJ2-4	CASSLWAGVAKNIQYF	TGTGCCAGCAGTTTATGGGCAGGGGTGGCCAAAAACATTCAGTACTTC
many	NA	TRBV7-6	TRBJ2-3	CASSGKGSDFTDTQYF	TGTGCCAGCAGCGGAAAGGGATCCGATTTCACAGATACGCAGTATTTT
NA	NA	TRBV5-1	TRBJ2-7	CASSFDAYEQYF	TGCGCCAGCAGCTTCGACGCATACGAGCAGTACTTC
many	NA	TRBV5-6	TRBJ2-7	CASSLAFGYEQYF	TGTGCCAGCAGCTTGGCCTTCGGCTACGAGCAGTACTTC
NA	TRBD1	TRBV7-2	TRBJ2-5	CASSLPDRVGETQYF	TGTGCCAGCAGCTTACCAGACAGGGTGGGAGAGACCCAGTACTTC
many	NA	TRBV12-3/TRBV12-4	TRBJ1-5	CASRTGTFLNQPQHF	TGTGCCAGCAGAACCGGGACCTTCCTAAATCAGCCCCAGCATTTT
few	TRBD2	TRBV7-9	TRBJ2-1	CASSWRTSGGARDF	TGTGCCAGCAGCTGGCGGACTAGCGGGGGGGCTCGAGACTTC
NA	NA	TRBV7-9	TRBJ2-1	CASSKTRDNEQFF	TGTGCCAGCAGCAAGACTAGAGACAATGAGCAGTTCTTC
NA	TRBD1	TRBV12-3/TRBV12-4	TRBJ2-4	CASSTYRGGRDIQYF	TGTGCCAGCAGTACCTACAGGGGCGGCAGAGACATTCAGTACTTC
NA	NA	TRBV12-3/TRBV12-4	TRBJ1-4	CASSPAGINEKLFF	TGTGCCAGCAGCCCAGCGGGGATTAATGAAAAACTGTTTTTT
many	TRBD2	TRBV7-9	TRBJ2-3	CASSQSSGGAVTDTQYF	TGTGCCAGCAGCCAATCCAGCGGGGGGGCGGTGACAGATACGCAGTATTTT
NA	NA	TRBV7-9	TRBJ2-5	CASSLGSGIETQYF	TGTGCCAGCAGCTTAGGTTCGGGAATAGAGACCCAGTACTTC
many	NA	TRBV25-1	TRBJ2-1	CASSQPQGGGIDSSQFF	TGTGCCAGCAGCCAACCACAGGGGGGGGGTATAGACTCCAGCCAGTTCTTC
few	NA	TRBV6-6	TRBJ2-3	CASSRAADTQYF	TGTGCCAGCAGTAGAGCGGCAGATACGCAGTATTTT
many	NA	TRBV18	TRBJ1-5	CASSPGSNQPQHF	TGTGCCAGCTCACCAGGGAGCAATCAGCCCCAGCATTTT
few	NA	TRBV25-1	TRBJ1-1	CASSDTVSRTEAFF	TGTGCCAGCAGTGATACGGTCAGCCGAACTGAAGCTTTCTTT
NA	TRBD2	TRBV7-2	TRBJ2-1	CASSLDSGGYNEQFF	TGTGCCAGCAGCTTAGATAGCGGGGGCTACAATGAGCAGTTCTTC
many	NA	TRBV7-9	TRBJ1-4	CASSWGEGPILFF	TGTGCCAGCAGCTGGGGCGAAGGACCCATACTGTTTTTT
few	TRBD1	TRBV20-1	TRBJ2-7	CSATFAAGTGINEQYF	TGCAGTGCTACATTCGCCGCCGGGACAGGGATCAACGAGCAGTACTTC